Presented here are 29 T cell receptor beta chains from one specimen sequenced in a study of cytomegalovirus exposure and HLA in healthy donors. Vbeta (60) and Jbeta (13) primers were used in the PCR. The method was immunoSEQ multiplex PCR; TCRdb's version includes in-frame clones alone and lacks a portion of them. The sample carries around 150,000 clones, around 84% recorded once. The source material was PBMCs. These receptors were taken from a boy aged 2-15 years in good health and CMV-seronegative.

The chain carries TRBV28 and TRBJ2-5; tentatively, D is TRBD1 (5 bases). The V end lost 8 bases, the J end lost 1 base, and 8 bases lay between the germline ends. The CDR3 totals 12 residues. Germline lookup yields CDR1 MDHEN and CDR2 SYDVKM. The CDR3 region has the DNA TGTGCCAGCTCTGACAGCCAAGAGACCCAGTACTTC. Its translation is CASSDSQETQYF.

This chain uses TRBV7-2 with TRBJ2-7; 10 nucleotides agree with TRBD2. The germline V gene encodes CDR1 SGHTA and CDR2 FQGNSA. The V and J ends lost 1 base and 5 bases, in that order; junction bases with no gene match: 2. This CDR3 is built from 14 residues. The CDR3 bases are TGTGCCAGCAGCTTAGTCCTAGCGGGGGACGAGCAGTACTTC. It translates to CASSLVLAGDEQYF.

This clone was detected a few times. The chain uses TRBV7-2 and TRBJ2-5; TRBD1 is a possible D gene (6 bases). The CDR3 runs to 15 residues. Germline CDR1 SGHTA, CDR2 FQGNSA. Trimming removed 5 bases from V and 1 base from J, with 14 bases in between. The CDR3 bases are TGTGCCAGCAGCCCTGTGGGGGCCCTCCAAGAGACCCAGTACTTC. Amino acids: CASSPVGALQETQYF.

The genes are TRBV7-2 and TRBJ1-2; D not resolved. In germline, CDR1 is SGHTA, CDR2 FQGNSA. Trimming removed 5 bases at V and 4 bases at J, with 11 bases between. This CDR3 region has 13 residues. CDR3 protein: CASSLEWCYGYTF. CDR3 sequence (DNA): TGTGCCAGCAGCCTGGAGTGGTGCTATGGCTACACCTTC.

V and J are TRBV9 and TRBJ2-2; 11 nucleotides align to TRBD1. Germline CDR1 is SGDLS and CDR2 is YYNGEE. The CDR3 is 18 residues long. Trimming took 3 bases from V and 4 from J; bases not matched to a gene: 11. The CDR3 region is CASSGREWTGGLTGELFF. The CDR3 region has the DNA TGTGCCAGCAGCGGTAGGGAGTGGACAGGGGGCCTCACCGGGGAGCTGTTTTTT.

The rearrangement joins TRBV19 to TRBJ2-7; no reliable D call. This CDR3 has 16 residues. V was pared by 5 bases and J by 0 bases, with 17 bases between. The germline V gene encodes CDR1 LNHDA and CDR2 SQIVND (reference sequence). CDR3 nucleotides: TGTGCCAGTAGTTTTTCGGCAGGTGAAATCTCCTACGAGCAGTACTTC. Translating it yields CASSFSAGEISYEQYF.

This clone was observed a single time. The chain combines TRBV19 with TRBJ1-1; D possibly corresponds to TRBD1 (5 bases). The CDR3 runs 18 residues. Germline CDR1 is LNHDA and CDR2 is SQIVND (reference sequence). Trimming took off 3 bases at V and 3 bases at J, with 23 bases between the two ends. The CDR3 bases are TGTGCCAGTAGTATGGATCGCAGGGACTATCAGGTCTACACTGAAGCTTTCTTT. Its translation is CASSMDRRDYQVYTEAFF. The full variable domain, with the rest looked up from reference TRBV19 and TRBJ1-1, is DGGITQSPKYLFRKEGQNVTLSCEQNLNHDAMYWYRQDPGQGLRLIYYSQIVNDFQKGDIAEGYSVSREKKESFPLTVTSAQKNPTAFYLCASSMDRRDYQVYTEAFFGQGTRLTVV.

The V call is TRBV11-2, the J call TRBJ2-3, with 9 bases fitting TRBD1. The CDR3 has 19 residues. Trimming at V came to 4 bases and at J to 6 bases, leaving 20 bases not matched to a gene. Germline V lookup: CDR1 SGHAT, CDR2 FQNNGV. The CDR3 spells CASSSLGQGYKFARDTQYF. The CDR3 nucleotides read TGTGCCAGCAGCTCGTTAGGACAGGGGTACAAATTCGCCCGCGATACGCAGTATTTT.

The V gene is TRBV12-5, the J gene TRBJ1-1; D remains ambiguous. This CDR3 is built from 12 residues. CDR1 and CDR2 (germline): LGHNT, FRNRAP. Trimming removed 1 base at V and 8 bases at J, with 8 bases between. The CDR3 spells CASGLATAEAFF. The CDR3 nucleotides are TGTGCTAGTGGTTTGGCCACTGCGGAAGCTTTCTTT. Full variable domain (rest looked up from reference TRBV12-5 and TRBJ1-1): DARVTQTPRHKVTEMGQEVTMRCQPILGHNTVFWYRQTMMQGLELLAYFRNRAPLDDSGMPKDRFSAEMPDATLATLKIQPSEPRDSAVYFCASGLATAEAFFGQGTRLTVV.

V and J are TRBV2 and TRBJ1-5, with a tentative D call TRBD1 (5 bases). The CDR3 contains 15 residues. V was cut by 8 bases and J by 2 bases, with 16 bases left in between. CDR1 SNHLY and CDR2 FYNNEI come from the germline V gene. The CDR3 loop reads CASQGGESGNQPQHF. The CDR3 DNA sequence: TGTGCCAGCCAGGGAGGGGAGAGTGGCAATCAGCCCCAGCATTTT.

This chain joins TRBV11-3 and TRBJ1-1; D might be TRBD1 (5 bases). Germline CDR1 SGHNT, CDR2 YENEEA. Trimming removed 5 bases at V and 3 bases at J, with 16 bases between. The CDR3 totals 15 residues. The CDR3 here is CASSTLGGADTEAFF. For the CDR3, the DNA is TGTGCCAGCAGCACCCTCGGCGGGGCCGACACTGAAGCTTTCTTT.

The CDR3 reads CASSELVAVAGGRETQYF. CDR3 coding DNA: TGTGCCAGCAGTGAACTAGTTGCGGTAGCGGGGGGGCGTGAGACCCAGTACTTC. The chain employs TRBV6-1 and TRBJ2-5; TRBD2 matches at 11 bases. There are 18 residues in the CDR3. Looked up from germline, CDR1 is MNHNS and CDR2 is SASEGT. V trimming: 2 bases; J trimming: 5 bases; junction bases outside the gene matches: 13.

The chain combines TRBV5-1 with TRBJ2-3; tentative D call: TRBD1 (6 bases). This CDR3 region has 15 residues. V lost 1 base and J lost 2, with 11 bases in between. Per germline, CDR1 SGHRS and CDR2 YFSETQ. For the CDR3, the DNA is TGCGCCAGCAGCTTGAGGGCAGGGGACACAGATACGCAGTATTTT. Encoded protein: CASSLRAGDTDTQYF.

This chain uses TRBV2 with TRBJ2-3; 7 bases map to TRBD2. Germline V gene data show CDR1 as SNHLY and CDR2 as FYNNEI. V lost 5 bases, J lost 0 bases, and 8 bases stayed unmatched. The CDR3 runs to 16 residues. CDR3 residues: CASSLLAGVSTDTQYF. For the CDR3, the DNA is TGTGCCAGCAGTCTTCTGGCGGGAGTTAGCACAGATACGCAGTATTTT.

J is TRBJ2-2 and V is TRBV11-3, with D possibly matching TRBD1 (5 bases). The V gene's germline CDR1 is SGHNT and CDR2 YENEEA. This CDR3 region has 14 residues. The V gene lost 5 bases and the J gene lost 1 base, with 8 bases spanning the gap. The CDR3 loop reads CASSRQGNTGELFF. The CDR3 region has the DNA TGTGCCAGCAGCCGTCAGGGGAACACCGGGGAGCTGTTTTTT.

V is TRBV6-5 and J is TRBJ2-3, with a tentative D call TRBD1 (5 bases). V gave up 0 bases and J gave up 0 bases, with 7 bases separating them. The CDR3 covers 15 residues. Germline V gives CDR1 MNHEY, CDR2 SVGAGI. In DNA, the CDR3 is TGTGCCAGCAGTTACTCGACAGAAAGCACAGATACGCAGTATTTT. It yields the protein CASSYSTESTDTQYF.

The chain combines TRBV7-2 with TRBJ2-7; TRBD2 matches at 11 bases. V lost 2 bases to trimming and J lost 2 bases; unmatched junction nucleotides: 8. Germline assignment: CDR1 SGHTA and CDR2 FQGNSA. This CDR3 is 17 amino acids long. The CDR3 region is CASSLWTSGSIAYEQYF. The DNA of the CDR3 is TGTGCCAGCAGCTTATGGACTAGCGGGTCCATCGCCTACGAGCAGTACTTC. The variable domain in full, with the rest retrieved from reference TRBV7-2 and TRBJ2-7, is GAGVSQSPSNKVTEKGKDVELRCDPISGHTALYWYRQSLGQGLEFLIYFQGNSAPDKSGLPSDRFSAERTGGSVSTLTIQRTQQEDSAVYLCASSLWTSGSIAYEQYFGPGTRLTVT.

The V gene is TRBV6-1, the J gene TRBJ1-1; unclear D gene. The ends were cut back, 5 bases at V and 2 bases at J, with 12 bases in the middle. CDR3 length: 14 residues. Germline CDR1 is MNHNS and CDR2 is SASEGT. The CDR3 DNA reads TGTGCCAGCAGTTTTATCAGGTTTAACACTGAAGCTTTCTTT. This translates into CASSFIRFNTEAFF.

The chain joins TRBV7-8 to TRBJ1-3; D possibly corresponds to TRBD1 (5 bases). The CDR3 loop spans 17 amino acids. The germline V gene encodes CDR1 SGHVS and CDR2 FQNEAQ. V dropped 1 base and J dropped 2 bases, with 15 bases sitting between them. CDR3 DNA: TGTGCCAGCAGCTTAGGAGCGCCCAGGGCGCCTGGAAACACCATATATTTT. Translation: CASSLGAPRAPGNTIYF.

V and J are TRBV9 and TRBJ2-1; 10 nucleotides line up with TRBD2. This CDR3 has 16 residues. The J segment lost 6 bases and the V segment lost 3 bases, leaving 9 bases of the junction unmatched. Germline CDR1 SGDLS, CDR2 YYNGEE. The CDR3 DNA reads TGTGCCAGCAGCGCTGGGGGGAGACTAGCGGGCAATGAGCAGTTCTTC. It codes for CASSAGGRLAGNEQFF.

Written as DNA, the CDR3 is TGTGCCAGCAGCTTAGGGCTAGCGGGAGGGCCGGGCACCGGGGAGCTGTTTTTT. This sequence encodes CASSLGLAGGPGTGELFF. V gene TRBV5-6 combines with J gene TRBJ2-2, with TRBD2 identical over 12 bases. V gave up 2 bases and J gave up 4 bases; unmatched junction bases: 9. This CDR3 region has 18 residues. Germline V lookup: CDR1 SGHDT, CDR2 YYEEEE.

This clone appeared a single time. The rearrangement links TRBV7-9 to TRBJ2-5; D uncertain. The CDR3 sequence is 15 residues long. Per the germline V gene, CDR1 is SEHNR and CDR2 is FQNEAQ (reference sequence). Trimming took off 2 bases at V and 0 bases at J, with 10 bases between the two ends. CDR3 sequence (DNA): TGTGCCAGCAGCTTATTGAGGCGGCACCAAGAGACCCAGTACTTC. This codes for CASSLLRRHQETQYF.

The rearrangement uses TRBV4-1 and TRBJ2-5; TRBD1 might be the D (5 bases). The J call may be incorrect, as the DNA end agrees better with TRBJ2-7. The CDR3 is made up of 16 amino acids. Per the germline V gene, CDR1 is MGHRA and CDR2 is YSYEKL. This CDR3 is CASSQAAGPVDGEQYF. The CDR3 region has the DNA TGCGCCAGCAGCCAAGCGGCAGGGCCAGTCGACGGCGAGCAGTACTTC.

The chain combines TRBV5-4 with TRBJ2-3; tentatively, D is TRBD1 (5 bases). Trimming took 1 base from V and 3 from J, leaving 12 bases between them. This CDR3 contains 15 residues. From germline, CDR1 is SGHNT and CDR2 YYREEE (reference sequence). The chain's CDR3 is CASSLQGQGTDTQYF. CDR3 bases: TGTGCCAGCAGCTTGCAAGGGCAGGGTACAGATACGCAGTATTTT.

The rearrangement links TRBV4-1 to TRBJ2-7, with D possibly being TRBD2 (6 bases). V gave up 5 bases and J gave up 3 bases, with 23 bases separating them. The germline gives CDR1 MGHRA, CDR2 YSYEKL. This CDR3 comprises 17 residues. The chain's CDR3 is CASSTLDMGLRGYEQYF. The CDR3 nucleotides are TGCGCCAGCAGCACCCTAGATATGGGACTGCGCGGCTACGAGCAGTACTTC.

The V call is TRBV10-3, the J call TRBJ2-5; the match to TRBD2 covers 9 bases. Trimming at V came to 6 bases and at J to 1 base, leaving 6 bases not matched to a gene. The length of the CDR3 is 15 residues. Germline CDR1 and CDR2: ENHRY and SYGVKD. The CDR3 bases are TGTGCCATCAGCGTTAGCGGGAGTCTCCAAGAGACCCAGTACTTC. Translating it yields CAISVSGSLQETQYF.

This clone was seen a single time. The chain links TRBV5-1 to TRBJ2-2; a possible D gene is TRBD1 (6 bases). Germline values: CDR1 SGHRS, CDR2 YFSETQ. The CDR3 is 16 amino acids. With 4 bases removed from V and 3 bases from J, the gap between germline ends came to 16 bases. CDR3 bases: TGCGCCAGCAGCCTCAATCGGACAGCCTACACCGGGGAGCTGTTTTTT. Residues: CASSLNRTAYTGELFF.

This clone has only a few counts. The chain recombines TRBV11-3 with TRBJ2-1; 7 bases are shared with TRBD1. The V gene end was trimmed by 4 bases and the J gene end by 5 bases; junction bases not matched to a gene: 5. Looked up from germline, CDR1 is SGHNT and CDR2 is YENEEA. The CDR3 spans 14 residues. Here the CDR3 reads CASSSGTVDNEQFF. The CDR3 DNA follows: TGTGCCAGCAGCTCCGGGACAGTAGACAATGAGCAGTTCTTC.

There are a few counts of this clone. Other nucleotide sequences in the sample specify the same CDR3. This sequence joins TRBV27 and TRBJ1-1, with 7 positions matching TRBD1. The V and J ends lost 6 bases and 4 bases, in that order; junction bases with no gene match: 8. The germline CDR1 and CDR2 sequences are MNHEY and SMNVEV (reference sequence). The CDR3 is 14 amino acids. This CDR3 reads CASSYGQATTEAFF. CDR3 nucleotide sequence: TGTGCCAGCAGCTACGGACAGGCGACCACTGAAGCTTTCTTT.